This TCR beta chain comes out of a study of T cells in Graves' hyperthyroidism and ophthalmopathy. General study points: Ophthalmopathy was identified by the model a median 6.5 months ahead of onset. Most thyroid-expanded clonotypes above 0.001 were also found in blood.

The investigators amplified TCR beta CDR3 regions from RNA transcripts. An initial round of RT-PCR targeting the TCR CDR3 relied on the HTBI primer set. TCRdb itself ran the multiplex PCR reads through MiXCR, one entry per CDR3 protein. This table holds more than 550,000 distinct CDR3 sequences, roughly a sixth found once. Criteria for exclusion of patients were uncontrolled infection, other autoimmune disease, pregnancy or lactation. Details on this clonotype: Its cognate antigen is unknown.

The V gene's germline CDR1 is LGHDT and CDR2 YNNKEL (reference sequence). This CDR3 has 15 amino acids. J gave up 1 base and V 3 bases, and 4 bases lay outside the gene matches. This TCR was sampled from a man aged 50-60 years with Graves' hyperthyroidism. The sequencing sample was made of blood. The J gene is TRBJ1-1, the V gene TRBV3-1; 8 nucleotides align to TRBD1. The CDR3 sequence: CASSQGTGGNTEAFF. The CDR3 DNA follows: TGTGCCAGCAGCCAGGGGACAGGCGGGAACACTGAAGCTTTCTTT. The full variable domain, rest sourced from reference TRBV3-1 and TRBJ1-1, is DTAVSQTPKYLVTQMGNDKSIKCEQNLGHDTMYWYKQDSKKFLKIMFSYNNKELIINETVPNRFSPKSPDKAHLNLHINSLELGDSAVYFCASSQGTGGNTEAFFGQGTRLTVV.